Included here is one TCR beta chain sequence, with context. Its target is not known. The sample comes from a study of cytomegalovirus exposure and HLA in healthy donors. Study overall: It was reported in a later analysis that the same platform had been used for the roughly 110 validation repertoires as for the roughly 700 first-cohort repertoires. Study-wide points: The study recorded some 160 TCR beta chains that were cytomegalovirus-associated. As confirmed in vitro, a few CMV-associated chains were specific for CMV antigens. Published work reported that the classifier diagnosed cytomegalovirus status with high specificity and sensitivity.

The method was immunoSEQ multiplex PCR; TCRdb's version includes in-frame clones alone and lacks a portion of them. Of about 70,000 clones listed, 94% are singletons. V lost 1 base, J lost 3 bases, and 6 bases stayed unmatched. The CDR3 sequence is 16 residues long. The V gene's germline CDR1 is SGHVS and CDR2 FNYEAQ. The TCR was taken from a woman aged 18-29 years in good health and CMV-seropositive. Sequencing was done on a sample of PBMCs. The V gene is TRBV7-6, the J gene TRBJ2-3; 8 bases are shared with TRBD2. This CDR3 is CASSLVAGGVTDTQYF. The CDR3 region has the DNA TGTGCCAGCAGCTTAGTGGCGGGGGGAGTTACAGATACGCAGTATTTT.